The 32 T cell receptor beta chains given below trace back to one sample, sequenced in a study of blood T cell repertoires in COVID-19. Assay used: immunoSEQ multiplex PCR; TCRdb lists only in-frame clones, some missing. The sample lists 350,000 to 500,000 clones, roughly 90% seen once, with around 1.5% in the top ten. The sample was PBMCs or T cells enriched from blood (not recorded which). The receptors derive from a woman aged 18 to 35 who had been exposed to COVID-19.

The CDR3 here is CASSPLQDREQYF. CDR3 nucleotide sequence: TGTGCCAGCTCACCCCTACAAGACAGGGAGCAGTACTTC. The chain combines TRBV18 with TRBJ2-7; a possible D gene is TRBD1 (6 bases). Trimming left V 3 bases short and J 7 bases short, with 13 bases between. Germline V gene lookup returns CDR1 KGHSH and CDR2 LQKENI. CDR3 length equals 13 residues.

This chain connects TRBV20-1 to TRBJ1-5, with TRBD1 matching over 7 bases. The germline gives CDR1 DFQATT, CDR2 SNEGSKA (reference sequence). V shed 6 bases and J 15 bases; nucleotides not matched to a gene: 11. The CDR3 contains 11 residues. The CDR3 is CSAIEQGKVHF. The CDR3 DNA sequence: TGCAGTGCCATCGAACAGGGGAAGGTGCATTTT.

This chain connects TRBV30 to TRBJ1-2; 7 bases align to TRBD1. CDR3 length: 17 amino acids. Germline CDR1 is GTSNPN and CDR2 is SVGIG (reference sequence). Trimming removed 0 bases from V and 4 bases from J; junction bases left unmatched: 14. The CDR3 DNA is TGTGCCTGGAGTGTAAGGGGGCCGGGGGCGATAGTCTATGGCTACACCTTC. Translating it yields CAWSVRGPGAIVYGYTF. Complete variable domain (other parts from reference TRBV30 and TRBJ1-2): SQTIHQWPATLVQPVGSPLSLECTVEGTSNPNLYWYRQAAGRGLQLLFYSVGIGQISSEVPQNLSASRPQDRQFILSSKKLLLSDSGFYLCAWSVRGPGAIVYGYTFGSGTRLTVV.

The V call is TRBV15, the J call TRBJ1-2; 8 bases agree with TRBD1. The CDR3 covers 15 residues. V gave up 4 bases and J gave up 0 bases; unmatched junction bases: 4. The germline CDR1 and CDR2 sequences are LNHNV and YYDKDF (reference sequence). This chain's CDR3 is CATSKGQGANYGYTF. The CDR3 DNA follows: TGTGCCACCAGCAAAGGACAGGGAGCTAACTATGGCTACACCTTC.

Concerning this clone itself: Other DNA variants within this sample encode the same CDR3. The chain has TRBV24-1 and TRBJ1-2; D is ambiguous. The CDR3 length is 13 residues. V gave up 3 bases and J gave up 8 bases, with 12 bases separating them. Per germline, CDR1 KGHDR and CDR2 SFDVKD. The CDR3 DNA reads as TGTGCCACCAGTGATCGGGGTGTGGACGGCTACACCTTC. It codes for CATSDRGVDGYTF.

The rearrangement joins TRBV7-8 to TRBJ1-6, with TRBD1 matching 8 bases. With V trimmed by 0 bases and J by 7 bases, 2 bases remained unmatched. The CDR3 is 15 residues long. CDR1 is SGHVS, CDR2 FQNEAQ, per germline. The CDR3 nucleotides read TGTGCCAGCAGCTTAGCGCAGGGGGCGAATTCACCCCTCCACTTT. This gives the protein CASSLAQGANSPLHF.

CDR3 amino acids: CASSPVLAGEQYF. The CDR3 DNA reads TGTGCCAGCTCGCCGGTTCTCGCCGGGGAGCAGTACTTC. The rearrangement uses TRBV18 and TRBJ2-7; D gene unclear. The V and J ends lost 6 bases and 7 bases respectively, with 16 bases between them. The CDR3 spans 13 residues. In germline, CDR1 is KGHSH, CDR2 LQKENI.

This chain joins TRBV28 and TRBJ1-2; 9 bases map to TRBD1. The CDR3 contains 13 residues. V lost 7 bases, J lost 7 bases, and 7 bases stayed unmatched. Germline-derived CDR1 and CDR2 are MDHEN and SYDVKM. The CDR3 sequence: CASTRDREAGYTF. The CDR3 bases are TGTGCCAGCACCCGGGACAGGGAGGCTGGCTACACCTTC.

The chain has TRBV27 and TRBJ2-7, with 11 nucleotides matching TRBD2. After removal of 5 bases from V and 2 bases from J, the junction contained 5 bases not matched to a gene. Germline loops: CDR1 MNHEY, CDR2 SMNVEV (reference sequence). The CDR3 has 15 amino acids. Here the CDR3 DNA reads TGTGCCAGCAGTACCCTAGCGGGAGGAACCTACGAGCAGTACTTC. Translated, it gives CASSTLAGGTYEQYF.

This rearrangement joins TRBV28 to TRBJ1-6; 7 bases map to TRBD1. The length of the CDR3 is 14 residues. The trim removed 8 bases at V and 9 bases at J, leaving 10 bases unmatched. Germline loops: CDR1 MDHEN, CDR2 SYDVKM. CDR3 DNA: TGTGCCAGCGGAGAGACAGGGTATGGTTCACCCCTCCACTTT. Protein product: CASGETGYGSPLHF. Supplemented by reference TRBV28 and TRBJ1-6, the full variable domain reads DVKVTQSSRYLVKRTGEKVFLECVQDMDHENMFWYRQDPGLGLRLIYFSYDVKMKEKGDIPEGYSVSREKKERFSLILESASTNQTSMYLCASGETGYGSPLHFGNGTRLTVT.

The rearrangement uses TRBV4-1 and TRBJ2-7; a possible D gene is TRBD2 (5 bases). V was pared by 1 base and J by 0 bases, with 25 bases between. CDR1 MGHRA and CDR2 YSYEKL come from the germline V gene. The CDR3 runs 20 residues. This CDR3 is CASSQGAWRVQETSSYEQYF. Here the CDR3 DNA reads TGCGCCAGCAGCCAAGGGGCTTGGCGGGTACAAGAAACCTCCTCCTACGAGCAGTACTTC.

The rearrangement uses TRBV18 and TRBJ2-3; 9 bases align to TRBD1. Germline-derived CDR1 and CDR2 are KGHSH and LQKENI. V was pared by 5 bases and J by 2 bases, with 8 bases of the junction left unmatched. The length of the CDR3 is 16 residues. CDR3 region: CASSTFGQGTTDTQYF. The CDR3 nucleotides are TGTGCCAGCTCAACCTTCGGACAGGGGACCACAGATACGCAGTATTTT. Variable domain in full (rest from reference TRBV18 and TRBJ2-3): NAGVMQNPRHLVRRRGQEARLRCSPMKGHSHVYWYRQLPEEGLKFMVYLQKENIIDESGMPKERFSAEFPKEGPSILRIQQVVRGDSAAYFCASSTFGQGTTDTQYFGPGTRLTVL.

V is TRBV19 and J is TRBJ2-7; TRBD2 aligns across 8 bases. V was clipped by 5 bases and J by 6 bases; unmatched bases: 9. Germline-derived CDR1 and CDR2 are LNHDA and SQIVND (reference sequence). This CDR3 is built from 14 residues. The CDR3 spells CASSRPGLVSEQYF. The CDR3 DNA reads TGTGCCAGTAGTCGACCGGGACTAGTGAGCGAGCAGTACTTC.

The CDR3 sequence: CASSYPRLQGGPSMNTEAFF. CDR3 coding DNA: TGTGCCAGCAGTTACCCCCGACTCCAAGGGGGCCCCTCCATGAACACTGAAGCTTTCTTT. V and J are TRBV6-2 or TRBV6-3 and TRBJ1-1, with TRBD1 identical over 7 bases. With V trimmed by 2 bases and J by 0 bases, 18 bases remained unmatched. CDR1 and CDR2 from the germline V gene are MNHEY and SVGEGT. CDR3 length: 20 residues.

In nucleotides, the CDR3 is TGTGCCAGCAGACCGACAGTCTATAATTCACCCCTCCACTTT. Translating gives CASRPTVYNSPLHF. The J gene is TRBJ1-6, the V gene TRBV5-5; D may be TRBD1 (5 bases). Germline CDR1 is SGHKS and CDR2 is YYEKEE (reference sequence). The CDR3 extends over 14 amino acids. The V gene lost 5 bases and the J gene lost 3 bases, with 9 bases spanning the gap. Variable domain in full (rest from reference TRBV5-5 and TRBJ1-6): DAGVTQSPTHLIKTRGQQVTLRCSPISGHKSVSWYQQVLGQGPQFIFQYYEKEERGRGNFPDRFSARQFPNYSSELNVNALLLGDSALYLCASRPTVYNSPLHFGNGTRLTVT.

The rearrangement links TRBV6-2 or TRBV6-3 to TRBJ2-5; 7 bases fit TRBD1. The CDR3 is 14 amino acids. Losses at the gene ends were 2 bases for V and 1 base for J; bases not matched to a gene: 1. Germline V gene data show CDR1 as MNHEY and CDR2 as SVGEGT. CDR3 amino acids: CASSYGTAQETQYF. The DNA for the CDR3 is TGTGCCAGCAGTTACGGGACAGCCCAAGAGACCCAGTACTTC.

The V gene is TRBV3-1 (or the pseudogene TRBV3-2), the J gene TRBJ2-3, with D unclear. This CDR3 is 13 amino acids long. Germline V lookup: CDR1 LGHDT, CDR2 YNNKEL (reference sequence). The germline V and J ends were trimmed by 2 bases and 10 bases, with 13 bases remaining between them. The CDR3 here is CASSQPTQLSQYF. As DNA, the CDR3 is TGTGCCAGCAGCCAACCCACGCAGTTATCGCAGTATTTT.

The CDR3 spells CATRTSNTDTQYF. For the CDR3, the DNA is TGTGCCACCCGGACTAGCAACACAGATACGCAGTATTTT. The V and J genes are TRBV7-2 and TRBJ2-3, with 8 positions matching TRBD2. The CDR3 covers 13 residues. Germline V gene lookup returns CDR1 SGHTA and CDR2 FQGNSA. Trimming took 10 bases from V and 2 from J; bases not matched to a gene: 5.

The rearrangement links TRBV5-6 to TRBJ2-7; 12 positions match TRBD2. CDR3 length equals 18 residues. CDR1 SGHDT and CDR2 YYEEEE come from the germline V gene. V lost 6 bases and J lost 4; bases outside the gene matches: 17. CDR3 sequence reads: CASTLFPPTSGSQYEQYF. CDR3 in DNA: TGTGCCAGCACCCTGTTCCCCCCGACTAGCGGGAGCCAATACGAGCAGTACTTC.

The CDR3 spells CASSRDAGALYEQYF. The CDR3 bases are TGCGCCAGCAGCCGCGATGCAGGGGCGCTATACGAGCAGTACTTC. This chain uses TRBV5-1 with TRBJ2-7, with a possible D match to TRBD1 (6 bases). With 4 bases removed from V and 4 bases from J, the gap between germline ends came to 18 bases. This CDR3 region has 15 residues. Germline V gives CDR1 SGHRS, CDR2 YFSETQ.

The chain combines TRBV19 with TRBJ1-1, with TRBD1 identical over 8 bases. The CDR3 is made up of 14 amino acids. Germline-derived CDR1 and CDR2 are LNHDA and SQIVND (reference sequence). The junction had 6 bases not matched to a gene; V was cut back by 5 bases and J by 4 bases. In DNA, the CDR3 is TGTGCCAGTAGTCGGCAGGGGGCGCCCACTGAAGCTTTCTTT. Its protein is CASSRQGAPTEAFF.

V gene TRBV28 combines with J gene TRBJ2-2; 7 bases map to TRBD1. V was pared by 6 bases and J by 3 bases, with 7 bases of the junction left unmatched. Germline assignment: CDR1 MDHEN and CDR2 SYDVKM. This CDR3 is 15 amino acids long. The CDR3 DNA is TGTGCCAGCAGAGCAGGGGGACGCGACACCGGGGAGCTGTTTTTT. Amino acids: CASRAGGRDTGELFF.

The chain uses TRBV4-3 and TRBJ2-1; 10 positions agree with TRBD2. Germline V gene sequence: CDR1 LGHNA, CDR2 YSLEER. The ends lost 2 bases at V and 0 bases at J; junction bases unmatched: 10. The CDR3 is 19 residues long. CDR3 bases: TGCGCCAGCAGCCAAAACCCAACTAGCGGGGCTCTCTCCTACAATGAGCAGTTCTTC. Translated, it gives CASSQNPTSGALSYNEQFF.

The V and J genes are TRBV11-2 and TRBJ2-6, with D unclear. CDR1 SGHAT and CDR2 FQNNGV come from the germline V gene. The CDR3 loop spans 15 amino acids. With 5 bases removed from V and 0 bases from J, the gap between germline ends came to 8 bases. The CDR3 DNA reads TGTGCCAGCAGCCAACTGCTCTCTGGGGCCAACGTCCTGACTTTC. Residues: CASSQLLSGANVLTF.

The V gene is TRBV25-1, the J gene TRBJ2-7, with 14 bases lining up with TRBD2. Germline CDR1 MGHDK, CDR2 SYGVNS. There are 14 residues in the CDR3. The trim removed 2 bases at V and 9 bases at J, leaving 3 bases unmatched. As DNA, the CDR3 is TGTGCCAGCAGTGAAAGGGGACTAGCGGGAGTGCAGTACTTC. Translating gives CASSERGLAGVQYF.

Remarks on this clone: Different DNA sequences within this sample yield the same CDR3. The chain employs TRBV18 and TRBJ1-6, with 9 bases identical to TRBD1. The CDR3 consists of 14 residues. With V trimmed by 3 bases and J by 10 bases, 4 bases remained unmatched. Germline V gene sequence: CDR1 KGHSH, CDR2 LQKENI. The CDR3 reads CASSPGQGGSPLHF. The CDR3 DNA is TGTGCCAGCTCACCGGGACAGGGAGGGTCACCCCTCCACTTT.

This clone turned up a few times. This rearrangement joins TRBV16 to TRBJ1-5, with 7 nucleotides matching TRBD1. Germline-derived CDR1 and CDR2 are KGHSY and FQNENV. J lost 1 base, V lost 5 bases, and 2 bases had no gene match. CDR3 size: 14 residues. CDR3 protein: CASSAQGSNQPQHF. The DNA of the CDR3 is TGTGCCAGCAGCGCACAGGGGAGCAATCAGCCCCAGCATTTT.

The CDR3 reads CASRGPGGTGNTIYF. In DNA form, the CDR3 reads TGTGCCAGCAGGGGACCTGGCGGGACTGGAAACACCATATATTTT. The gene calls are TRBV6-5 and TRBJ1-3; D possibly corresponds to TRBD1 (5 bases). CDR1 MNHEY and CDR2 SVGAGI come from the germline V gene. Trimming removed 6 bases at V and 2 bases at J, with 14 bases between. The CDR3 has 15 amino acids.

The J gene is TRBJ1-5, the V gene TRBV12-5; 7 nucleotides line up with TRBD1. With 3 bases clipped from V and 4 bases from J, the junction kept 9 bases outside the gene matches. The CDR3 is 16 residues long. Germline V gives CDR1 LGHNT, CDR2 FRNRAP. The CDR3 bases are TGTGCTAGTGGTTTCCTCATCGACAGGGCTAATCAGCCCCAGCATTTT. Its translation: CASGFLIDRANQPQHF. Using reference TRBV12-5 and TRBJ1-5 for the parts outside the CDR3, the full variable domain is DARVTQTPRHKVTEMGQEVTMRCQPILGHNTVFWYRQTMMQGLELLAYFRNRAPLDDSGMPKDRFSAEMPDATLATLKIQPSEPRDSAVYFCASGFLIDRANQPQHFGDGTRLSIL.

V and J are TRBV5-4 and TRBJ2-5; 9 nucleotides match TRBD2. The CDR3 totals 18 residues. The J segment lost 4 bases and the V segment lost 0 bases, leaving 13 bases of the junction unmatched. CDR1 and CDR2 (germline): SGHNT, YYREEE (reference sequence). The CDR3 sequence: CASSLDSGRLAGRETQYF. The CDR3, as DNA: TGTGCCAGCAGCTTGGATTCGGGTCGTCTAGCGGGACGAGAGACCCAGTACTTC.

V gene TRBV10-3 combines with J gene TRBJ2-5, with 7 nucleotides matching TRBD1. This CDR3 comprises 15 residues. V trimming: 0 bases; J trimming: 4 bases; junction bases outside the gene matches: 5. Per germline, CDR1 ENHRY and CDR2 SYGVKD. The CDR3 is CAISESNRGGETQYF. Here the CDR3 DNA reads TGTGCCATCAGTGAGTCGAACAGGGGCGGAGAGACCCAGTACTTC.

This clone was seen more than once but under ten times. The CDR3 nucleotides are TGTGCCAGTAGTATCTTCCCGGGAGCTTTACAAGAGACCCAGTACTTC. Translation: CASSIFPGALQETQYF. The V call is TRBV19, the J call TRBJ2-5, with D perhaps matching TRBD2 (6 bases). This CDR3 has 16 residues. The V gene's germline CDR1 is LNHDA and CDR2 SQIVND (reference sequence). V lost 3 bases to trimming and J lost 2 bases, with 16 bases between them.